These 4 T cell receptor beta chains share one sample of origin, sequenced in a study of Ad26.COV2.S vaccination and SARS-CoV-2 variants. Some clones are missing from TCRdb's copy, which holds only in-frame ones; the method was immunoSEQ multiplex PCR. The repertoire holds hundreds of thousands of clones, with more than 75% as singletons. Treatment denoted: over 15 received Ad26.COV2.S at low or high dose, single or two shots; five or six received placebo; per-sample allocation not given. Sample collection was performed on day 63 after the first vaccine or placebo injection. The specimen was peripheral blood, collected in a trial of Ad26.COV2.S vaccine versus placebo. These receptors were taken from a person between 18 and 59 years old who received the Ad26.COV2.S COVID-19 vaccine or a placebo.

The chain uses TRBV6-5 and TRBJ1-5; 7 nucleotides line up with TRBD1. V was clipped by 2 bases and J by 6 bases; unmatched bases: 10. The CDR3 totals 16 residues. In germline, CDR1 is MNHEY, CDR2 SVGAGI. As DNA, the CDR3 is TGTGCCAGCAGTTACCCGGGATCAGGGGGTCGTCAGCCCCAGCATTTT. Amino acid sequence: CASSYPGSGGRQPQHF.

The rearrangement joins TRBV21-1 to TRBJ1-5; whether TRBD1, the table's D call, matches the DNA was not checked. TRBV21-1 is listed as a pseudogene. This CDR3 spans 15 amino acids. CDR3 loop: CASSNSGTGNQPQHF. DNA for the CDR3: TGTGCCAGCAGCAACTCTGGGACAGGGAATCAGCCCCAGCATTTT.

V is TRBV12-3 or TRBV12-4 and J is TRBJ1-4; D remains unclear. The CDR3 covers 13 residues. Trimming stripped 1 base from V and 10 bases from J, with 10 bases between. The CDR3 region is CASSLGVHRKLFF. In DNA form, the CDR3 reads TGTGCCAGCAGTTTAGGCGTTCACAGAAAACTGTTTTTT.

V usage is TRBV15 and J usage is TRBJ2-1, with 7 bases lining up with TRBD2. Germline CDR1 is LNHNV and CDR2 is YYDKDF (reference sequence). The CDR3 is 15 residues long. Germline trimming cut 5 bases from V and 5 bases from J; bases unmatched to any gene: 9. CDR3 amino acids: CATSGGGSADNEQFF. In DNA form, the CDR3 reads TGTGCCACCAGCGGTGGCGGGAGTGCGGACAATGAGCAGTTCTTC.